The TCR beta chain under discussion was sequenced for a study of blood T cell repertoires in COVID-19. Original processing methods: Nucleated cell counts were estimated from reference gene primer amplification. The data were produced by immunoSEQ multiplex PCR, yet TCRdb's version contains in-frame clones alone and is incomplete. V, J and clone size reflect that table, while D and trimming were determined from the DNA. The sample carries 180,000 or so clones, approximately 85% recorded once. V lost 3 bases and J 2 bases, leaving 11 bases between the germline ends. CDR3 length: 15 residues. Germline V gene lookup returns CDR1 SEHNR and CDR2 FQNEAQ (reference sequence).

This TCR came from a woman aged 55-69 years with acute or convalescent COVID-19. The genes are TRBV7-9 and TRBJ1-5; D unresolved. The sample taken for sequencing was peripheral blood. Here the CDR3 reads CASSLQGGGNQPQHF. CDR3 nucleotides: TGTGCCAGCAGCTTGCAAGGAGGTGGCAATCAGCCCCAGCATTTT.